These 26 T cell receptor beta chains originate from one sample sequenced in a study of cytomegalovirus exposure and HLA in healthy donors. Amplification used 60 Vbeta primers and 13 Jbeta primers. Sequencing was performed with immunoSEQ multiplex PCR; in TCRdb, only in-frame clones are kept and a portion is missing. The data hold 85,000 to 100,000 clones, with almost 85% observed a single time. Material: PBMCs. These receptors all stem from a young woman in good health and CMV-seropositive.

The J gene is TRBJ1-1, the V gene TRBV5-6, with D possibly being TRBD1 (5 bases). CDR1 is SGHDT and CDR2 is YYEEEE in the germline V gene. This CDR3 is built from 14 residues. V was shortened by 0 bases and J by 10 bases, with 16 bases between the two germline ends. CDR3 sequence: CASSLEGAAWGAFF. CDR3 nucleotides: TGTGCCAGCAGCTTGGAAGGGGCGGCCTGGGGAGCTTTCTTT. Together with reference TRBV5-6 and TRBJ1-1, the CDR3 gives the full variable domain: DAGVTQSPTHLIKTRGQQVTLRCSPKSGHDTVSWYQQALGQGPQFIFQYYEEEERQRGNFPDRFSGHQFPNYSSELNVNALLLGDSALYLCASSLEGAAWGAFFGQGTRLTVV.

The chain is built from TRBV5-1 and TRBJ2-5; no firm D call. The length of the CDR3 is 14 residues. From germline, CDR1 is SGHRS and CDR2 YFSETQ. Trimming took 4 bases from V and 3 from J, leaving 13 bases between them. The CDR3 DNA reads as TGCGCCAGCAGCGTGGCCGCTACGAAAGAGACCCAGTACTTC. Translated, it gives CASSVAATKETQYF.

The rearrangement uses TRBV27 and TRBJ2-5; a possible D gene is TRBD2 (6 bases). The CDR3 consists of 16 residues. V was cut by 3 bases and J by 4 bases, with 18 bases left in between. Germline CDR1 MNHEY, CDR2 SMNVEV (reference sequence). Here the CDR3 reads CASSLASVGGRETQYF. CDR3 coding DNA: TGTGCCAGCAGTTTGGCGTCGGTGGGAGGTAGAGAGACCCAGTACTTC.

This chain uses TRBV28 with TRBJ1-1, with 7 bases aligning to TRBD1. The CDR3 spans 16 residues. Germline V CDR1 and CDR2: MDHEN, SYDVKM. The CDR3 DNA reads TGTCGTGTCTCCCCGGACAGGAAAGAATTGGAAACTGAAGCTTTCTTT. Its protein is CRVSPDRKELETEAFF.

The J gene is TRBJ2-5, the V gene TRBV7-3, with 7 bases fitting TRBD2. The CDR3 runs to 15 residues. The germline V gene encodes CDR1 SGHTA and CDR2 FQGTGA. J was trimmed by 7 bases and V by 2 bases; bases with no gene match: 10. The CDR3, as DNA: TGTGCCAGCAGCTTAGCGGGAGTAGGGCGATCGACCCAGTACTTC. This sequence encodes CASSLAGVGRSTQYF.

The rearrangement joins TRBV6-1 to TRBJ2-3; TRBD1 might be the D (6 bases). Trimming stripped 7 bases from V and 3 bases from J, with 14 bases between. The CDR3 covers 14 residues. Germline V gene lookup returns CDR1 MNHNS and CDR2 SASEGT. CDR3 in DNA: TGTGCCAGCATGTGGGGGCGGGTGACAGATACGCAGTATTTT. This codes for CASMWGRVTDTQYF.

V gene TRBV29-1 combines with J gene TRBJ2-3; 9 nucleotides match TRBD1. This CDR3 is built from 16 residues. With V trimmed by 2 bases and J by 3 bases, 9 bases remained unmatched. Germline CDR1 SQVTM, CDR2 ANQGSEA. The CDR3 DNA reads TGCAGCGTTGAAACACCGGTCGGACAGGGGACAGATACGCAGTATTTT. This codes for CSVETPVGQGTDTQYF.

The J gene is TRBJ1-3, the V gene TRBV4-1; 7 nucleotides agree with TRBD1. The junction had 9 bases not matched to a gene; V was cut back by 1 base and J by 0 bases. Germline V gene lookup returns CDR1 MGHRA and CDR2 YSYEKL. The CDR3 consists of 18 residues. CDR3 DNA: TGCGCCAGCAGCCAAGTGGCGGGACAGCCATCCTCTGGAAACACCATATATTTT. As protein: CASSQVAGQPSSGNTIYF.

The rearrangement links TRBV25-1 to TRBJ1-5, with D uncertain. CDR3 length equals 13 residues. Germline V gene sequence: CDR1 MGHDK, CDR2 SYGVNS. V lost 4 bases and J 4 bases, leaving 8 bases between the germline ends. The CDR3 sequence: CASSGRENQPQHF. The CDR3, as DNA: TGTGCCAGCAGTGGGAGGGAGAATCAGCCCCAGCATTTT.

This chain joins TRBV7-9 and TRBJ1-4; D might be TRBD1 (5 bases). V lost 3 bases to trimming and J lost 7 bases, with 15 bases between them. The CDR3 extends over 15 amino acids. Looked up from germline, CDR1 is SEHNR and CDR2 is FQNEAQ (reference sequence). The CDR3 is CASSFKGARGEKLFF. In DNA, the CDR3 is TGTGCCAGCAGCTTCAAAGGGGCCAGAGGTGAAAAACTGTTTTTT.

The chain carries TRBV6-6 and TRBJ2-4; D possibly corresponds to TRBD1 (6 bases). CDR3 length: 14 amino acids. Trimming left V 7 bases short and J 0 bases short, with 10 bases between. The germline gives CDR1 MNHNY, CDR2 SVGAGI (reference sequence). The CDR3 spells CASNLQGAKNIQYF. The CDR3 nucleotides read TGTGCCAGCAACTTACAGGGAGCCAAAAACATTCAGTACTTC.

The rearrangement joins TRBV6-5 to TRBJ2-1, with 10 bases matching TRBD1. The CDR3 runs 14 residues. The junction had 6 bases not matched to a gene; V was cut back by 6 bases and J by 7 bases. Germline CDR1 reads MNHEY; CDR2 reads SVGAGI. The CDR3 sequence: CASRIDRGRNEQFF. CDR3 bases: TGTGCCAGCAGAATAGACAGGGGGCGGAATGAGCAGTTCTTC.

The rearrangement links TRBV28 to TRBJ2-7; TRBD1 agrees at 8 bases. Losses at the gene ends were 6 bases for V and 2 bases for J; bases not matched to a gene: 9. The CDR3 runs to 15 residues. Per the germline V gene, CDR1 is MDHEN and CDR2 is SYDVKM. In nucleotides, the CDR3 is TGTGCCAGCAGCCAAGCGACAGGGGTGACCTACGAGCAGTACTTC. This codes for CASSQATGVTYEQYF.

V and J are TRBV15 and TRBJ2-7, with 9 bases lining up with TRBD2. Germline values: CDR1 LNHNV, CDR2 YYDKDF (reference sequence). After removal of 0 bases from V and 5 bases from J, the junction contained 8 bases not matched to a gene. The CDR3 runs to 16 residues. The CDR3 reads CATSRDPAGGLDEQYF. CDR3 sequence (DNA): TGTGCCACCAGCAGAGATCCAGCGGGAGGACTCGACGAGCAGTACTTC.

The chain couples TRBV27 to TRBJ2-2, with D hard to call. The CDR3 extends over 13 amino acids. Per the germline V gene, CDR1 is MNHEY and CDR2 is SMNVEV (reference sequence). Trimming left V 4 bases short and J 4 bases short, with 7 bases between. The CDR3 nucleotides are TGTGCCAGCAGTTGGAGCGCCACCGGGGAGCTGTTTTTT. Its protein product is CASSWSATGELFF.

This sequence joins TRBV9 and TRBJ2-3; 14 nucleotides match TRBD2. The CDR3 has 16 residues. The trim removed 4 bases at V and 2 bases at J, leaving 3 bases unmatched. Looked up from germline, CDR1 is SGDLS and CDR2 is YYNGEE. The CDR3 bases are TGTGCCAGCAGCAGGGGACTAGCGGGGGTCACAGATACGCAGTATTTT. It specifies CASSRGLAGVTDTQYF.

The chain combines TRBV7-3 with TRBJ1-1; no reliable D call. This CDR3 is built from 13 residues. Germline V lookup: CDR1 SGHTA, CDR2 FQGTGA. Deletions cut 5 bases from V and 1 base from J, with 8 bases between. The DNA of the CDR3 is TGTGCCAGCAGCACGCAGTCGAACACTGAAGCTTTCTTT. Amino acid sequence: CASSTQSNTEAFF.

This clone has a handful of counts. V gene TRBV19 combines with J gene TRBJ2-7; D remains unclear. The germline V gene encodes CDR1 LNHDA and CDR2 SQIVND (reference sequence). Trimming cost V 6 bases and J 0 bases, with 12 bases left between them. CDR3 length equals 14 residues. CDR3 sequence: CASRRESGSYEQYF. The CDR3 DNA reads TGTGCCAGTAGACGCGAGTCCGGCTCCTACGAGCAGTACTTC. Full variable domain (rest looked up from reference TRBV19 and TRBJ2-7): DGGITQSPKYLFRKEGQNVTLSCEQNLNHDAMYWYRQDPGQGLRLIYYSQIVNDFQKGDIAEGYSVSREKKESFPLTVTSAQKNPTAFYLCASRRESGSYEQYFGPGTRLTVT.

The V and J genes are TRBV11-1 and TRBJ1-1, with 8 bases aligning to TRBD1. CDR1 SGHAT and CDR2 FQDESV come from the germline V gene (reference sequence). The CDR3 spans 15 residues. The V and J ends lost 2 bases and 0 bases, in that order; junction bases with no gene match: 2. The CDR3 sequence: CASSLNRGMNTEAFF. The CDR3 nucleotides are TGTGCCAGCAGCTTAAACAGGGGGATGAACACTGAAGCTTTCTTT.

This chain joins TRBV7-9 and TRBJ1-1, with a possible D match to TRBD1 (5 bases). The germline CDR1 and CDR2 sequences are SEHNR and FQNEAQ (reference sequence). Between the trimmed V and J ends, which lost 3 bases and 8 bases, there was a span of 10 bases. This CDR3 is built from 12 residues. The CDR3 DNA is TGTGCCAGCAGCTTGACAGCCAGAGAAGCTTTCTTT. Translation gives CASSLTAREAFF. The full variable domain, in which reference TRBV7-9 and TRBJ1-1 provide the parts outside the CDR3, is DTGVSQNPRHKITKRGQNVTFRCDPISEHNRLYWYRQTLGQGPEFLTYFQNEAQLEKSRLLSDRFSAERPKGSFSTLEIQRTEQGDSAMYLCASSLTAREAFFGQGTRLTVV.

The chain couples TRBV4-1 to TRBJ2-2; D is ambiguous. CDR1 MGHRA and CDR2 YSYEKL come from the germline V gene. V was pared by 4 bases and J by 6 bases, with 12 bases between. The CDR3 runs 14 residues. This CDR3 reads CASSPHGASGELFF. The CDR3 nucleotides read TGCGCCAGCAGCCCTCATGGTGCGTCCGGGGAGCTGTTTTTT.

This rearrangement joins TRBV4-1 to TRBJ2-7; D is possibly TRBD1 (6 bases). CDR1 is MGHRA, CDR2 YSYEKL, per germline. Trimming stripped 4 bases from V and 1 base from J, with 8 bases between. The CDR3 runs 13 residues. DNA of the CDR3: TGCGCCAGCAGCCCGGACAGTTCCTACGAGCAGTACTTC. Translated: CASSPDSSYEQYF.

The CDR3 DNA sequence: TGTGCCAGCAGCTTAGAGTACGGGCAAGAGACCCAGTACTTC. Its translation: CASSLEYGQETQYF. The chain couples TRBV7-2 to TRBJ2-5; D gene uncertain. With 1 base removed from V and 2 bases from J, the gap between germline ends came to 8 bases. CDR1 is SGHTA and CDR2 is FQGNSA in the germline V gene. There are 14 residues in the CDR3.

In DNA form, the CDR3 reads TGTGCCAGCAGTCTAGGTGCAACTAATGAAAAACTGTTTTTT. Translating it yields CASSLGATNEKLFF. J is TRBJ1-4 and V is TRBV7-6; no definite D call. CDR1 SGHVS and CDR2 FNYEAQ come from the germline V gene. The CDR3 is made up of 14 amino acids. V was clipped by 6 bases and J by 0 bases, with 8 bases between them. Full variable domain (remainder filled in from reference TRBV7-6 and TRBJ1-4): GAGVSQSPRYKVTKRGQDVALRCDPISGHVSLYWYRQALGQGPEFLTYFNYEAQQDKSGLPNDRFSAERPEGSISTLTIQRTEQRDSAMYRCASSLGATNEKLFFGSGTQLSVL.

The V gene is TRBV27, the J gene TRBJ1-5, with D perhaps TRBD1 (6 bases). Looked up from germline, CDR1 is MNHEY and CDR2 is SMNVEV (reference sequence). CDR3 size: 13 residues. The V gene lost 4 bases and the J gene lost 5 bases, with 9 bases spanning the gap. The CDR3: CASSSSGDQPQHF. DNA of the CDR3: TGTGCCAGCAGTTCCTCAGGGGATCAGCCCCAGCATTTT.

The chain carries TRBV5-1 and TRBJ2-1, with D possibly TRBD2 on 5 matching bases. CDR1 and CDR2 (germline): SGHRS, YFSETQ. Trimming stripped 6 bases from V and 4 bases from J, with 17 bases between. This CDR3 region has 15 residues. CDR3 in amino acids: CASIPKDGNYNEQFF. CDR3 nucleotide sequence: TGCGCCAGCATTCCGAAAGACGGGAATTACAATGAGCAGTTCTTC.